This T cell receptor (beta chain) was profiled in a study of blood T cell repertoires in COVID-19. Background on the study: Researchers got acute and convalescent COVID-19 samples from the United States, Italy and Spain. PBMCs, B-cell-depleted T cells, or T cells provided the cDNA or gDNA that made up the material.

Source study methods: Amplifying reference gene primers gave estimates of nucleated cell counts. TCRdb keeps only in-frame clones here, not all; method: immunoSEQ multiplex PCR. The V and J calls and the clone size are those of that table, but D and trimming were determined from the DNA. Here the sample spans roughly 200,000 clones, 84% being singletons. The J segment lost 7 bases and the V segment lost 3 bases, leaving 14 bases of the junction unmatched. This CDR3 is 17 amino acids long. Per the germline V gene, CDR1 is MDHEN and CDR2 is SYDVKM. The receptor was isolated from a human donor in a cohort sampled during active COVID-19. The J gene is TRBJ2-3, the V gene TRBV28; 9 nucleotides align to TRBD2. Input material: peripheral blood. The CDR3 DNA sequence: TGTGCCAGCAGTTTGGGCGGGAGGGCCTATTTGGTTTATACGCAGTATTTT. Its translation: CASSLGGRAYLVYTQYF.